The 23 T cell receptor beta chains below come from one sample, sequenced in a study of blood T cells in healthy people across ages. Through a sample-barcoded 5' primer and a J-beta primer mix, a second PCR was run for 7 to 11 cycles. TCRdb redid the calling of the 5' RACE reads with MiXCR, one entry per CDR3 protein. The sample records 450,000 to 700,000 distinct CDR3 sequences, about 25% being singletons. The specimen was blood. These receptors were taken from a woman aged 70 to 79 in good health.

The chain uses TRBV12-3 or TRBV12-4 and TRBJ2-2; 10 bases are shared with TRBD1. The CDR3 extends over 13 amino acids. The trim removed 6 bases at V and 5 bases at J, leaving 0 bases unmatched. The CDR3: CASRGQGTGELFF. Written as DNA, the CDR3 is TGTGCCAGCAGGGGACAGGGGACCGGGGAGCTGTTTTTT.

This clonotype has a handful of counts. V usage is TRBV18 and J usage is TRBJ2-5, with D unresolved. V was pared by 5 bases and J by 0 bases, with 4 bases between. Germline assignment: CDR1 KGHSH and CDR2 LQKENI. There are 12 residues in the CDR3. CDR3 sequence: CASSTYQETQYF. The CDR3 DNA follows: TGTGCCAGCTCAACGTACCAAGAGACCCAGTACTTC.

This clonotype has just a few counts. The chain uses TRBV27 and TRBJ2-1; 7 nucleotides align to TRBD1. Germline V gives CDR1 MNHEY, CDR2 SMNVEV (reference sequence). The CDR3 extends over 15 amino acids. The V segment lost 4 bases and the J segment 8 bases; nucleotides outside the gene matches: 11. The CDR3 DNA reads as TGTGCCAGCAGTTCAGATCCGGGACAGAGGGATGAGCAGTTCTTC. Translation: CASSSDPGQRDEQFF.

The chain links TRBV6-6 to TRBJ1-6, with TRBD1 matching over 8 bases. CDR1 and CDR2 from the germline V gene are MNHNY and SVGAGI (reference sequence). CDR3 size: 14 residues. The V segment lost 4 bases and the J segment 10 bases; nucleotides outside the gene matches: 6. CDR3 in DNA: TGTGCCAGCAGTTCGGACAGGGAGGGATCACCCCTCCACTTT. It translates to CASSSDREGSPLHF.

Note on this clonotype: A clone one base away is much larger, so this may be a read error. The chain recombines TRBV7-6 with TRBJ1-2; 7 bases are shared with TRBD1. This CDR3 is built from 14 residues. The trim removed 6 bases at V and 7 bases at J, leaving 11 bases unmatched. Germline V CDR1 and CDR2: SGHVS, FNYEAQ. This CDR3 reads CASSRGGGAGGYTF. CDR3 coding DNA: TGTGCCAGCAGTCGGGGAGGGGGCGCTGGTGGCTACACCTTC.

This clonotype showed up many times. This chain connects TRBV5-4 to TRBJ2-5, with 7 bases identical to TRBD2. The CDR3 covers 14 residues. From germline, CDR1 is SGHNT and CDR2 YYREEE (reference sequence). With V trimmed by 2 bases and J by 7 bases, 8 bases remained unmatched. The CDR3, as DNA: TGTGCCAGCAGCTTAGCGGGGCTCGGTAGGACCCAGTACTTC. Residues: CASSLAGLGRTQYF.

Only a few counts were recorded for this clonotype. This chain joins TRBV12-3 or TRBV12-4 and TRBJ1-4, with 7 nucleotides matching TRBD1. CDR3 length: 14 residues. The V gene end was trimmed by 8 bases and the J gene end by 8 bases; junction bases not matched to a gene: 11. The CDR3 DNA sequence: TGTGCCAGCGCTCAGGGGGGGCGGAGAGAAAAACTGTTTTTT. This gives the protein CASAQGGRREKLFF.

The CDR3 protein is CATSRDRYQETQYF. DNA for the CDR3: TGTGCCACCAGCAGGGACAGGTACCAAGAGACCCAGTACTTC. The rearrangement joins TRBV15 to TRBJ2-5; 7 nucleotides line up with TRBD1. Germline lookup yields CDR1 LNHNV and CDR2 YYDKDF (reference sequence). The CDR3 consists of 14 residues. With V trimmed by 3 bases and J by 0 bases, 1 base remained unmatched.

The V call is TRBV15, the J call TRBJ2-1; D call uncertain. The CDR3 totals 13 residues. The V and J ends lost 0 bases and 13 bases respectively, with 13 bases between them. Germline V gene data show CDR1 as LNHNV and CDR2 as YYDKDF (reference sequence). The CDR3 loop is CATSRDSARDQFF. DNA of the CDR3: TGTGCCACCAGCAGAGATAGTGCCCGAGATCAGTTCTTC. The complete variable domain, with remaining parts taken from reference TRBV15 and TRBJ2-1, reads DAMVIQNPRYQVTQFGKPVTLSCSQTLNHNVMYWYQQKSSQAPKLLFHYYDKDFNNEADTPDNFQSRRPNTSFCFLDIRSPGLGDTAMYLCATSRDSARDQFFGPGTRLTVL.

The chain uses TRBV20-1 and TRBJ2-1; D gene uncertain. In germline, CDR1 is DFQATT, CDR2 SNEGSKA (reference sequence). The V and J ends lost 0 bases and 7 bases respectively, with 7 bases between them. The CDR3 has 12 residues. The CDR3 spells CSAREALNEQFF. Here the CDR3 DNA reads TGCAGTGCTAGAGAGGCTTTAAATGAGCAGTTCTTC.

The genes are TRBV11-2 and TRBJ1-1; D remains ambiguous. The germline V gene encodes CDR1 SGHAT and CDR2 FQNNGV. CDR3 length: 15 amino acids. V lost 3 bases and J 0 bases, leaving 11 bases between the germline ends. CDR3 residues: CASSFRKAVNTEAFF. DNA for the CDR3: TGTGCCAGCAGCTTTAGGAAGGCGGTGAACACTGAAGCTTTCTTT.

A few counts support this clonotype. The chain recombines TRBV6-6 with TRBJ1-2; perhaps TRBD1 as D (6 bases). Germline V lookup: CDR1 MNHNY, CDR2 SVGAGI (reference sequence). Trimming took off 7 bases at V and 7 bases at J, with 19 bases between the two ends. The CDR3 has 14 amino acids. The CDR3 bases are TGTGCCAGCAATATATGGGAAGGGGGGGGTGGCTACACCTTC. It codes for CASNIWEGGGGYTF.

The genes are TRBV29-1 and TRBJ2-2; D uncertain. Trimming shortened V by 7 bases and J by 6 bases, and 9 bases separated the two germline ends. The CDR3 runs to 11 residues. Germline values: CDR1 SQVTM, CDR2 ANQGSEA. This chain's CDR3 is CSAEDPGELFF. CDR3 DNA: TGCAGCGCCGAGGACCCCGGGGAGCTGTTTTTT.

Only a few counts were recorded for this clonotype. The chain recombines TRBV10-3 with TRBJ1-2; D unresolved. Germline CDR1 reads ENHRY; CDR2 reads SYGVKD. The CDR3 sequence is 14 residues long. V was cut by 3 bases and J by 4 bases, with 12 bases left in between. The CDR3 loop reads CAISDQSDSYGYTF. CDR3 in DNA: TGTGCCATCAGTGATCAATCGGATAGCTATGGCTACACCTTC.

This clonotype was seen a handful of times. The chain uses TRBV29-1 and TRBJ2-3, with D possibly being TRBD1 or TRBD2 (5 bases each). The CDR3 consists of 15 residues. Trimming removed 3 bases at V and 3 bases at J, with 16 bases between. Germline assignment: CDR1 SQVTM and CDR2 ANQGSEA. CDR3 DNA sequence: TGCAGCGTTGAGAGGCGGGCAGGGTCGACAGATACGCAGTATTTT. This codes for CSVERRAGSTDTQYF.

This clonotype was detected ten times or more. The CDR3 loop reads CASSYQQGTAFF. The CDR3 bases are TGTGCCAGCAGCTACCAACAGGGGACAGCTTTCTTT. This chain joins TRBV3-1 and TRBJ1-1; 7 bases line up with TRBD1. The CDR3 is 12 residues long. Per the germline V gene, CDR1 is LGHDT and CDR2 is YNNKEL (reference sequence). Losses at the gene ends were 5 bases for V and 10 bases for J; bases not matched to a gene: 7.

The gene calls are TRBV30 and TRBJ2-1; D possibly corresponds to TRBD2 (6 bases). Trimming removed 5 bases at V and 8 bases at J, with 10 bases between. Germline V lookup: CDR1 GTSNPN, CDR2 SVGIG (reference sequence). The CDR3 is made up of 11 amino acids. CDR3 in DNA: TGTGCCTGGGGGACTCGCCATGAGCAGTTCTTC. Translated: CAWGTRHEQFF.

The gene calls are TRBV6-2 or TRBV6-3 and TRBJ1-1; 7 nucleotides agree with TRBD1. CDR1 and CDR2 (germline): MNHEY, SVGEGT. This CDR3 region has 16 residues. V was clipped by 6 bases and J by 1 base; unmatched bases: 11. Here the CDR3 reads CASSPPRGQENTEAFF. The CDR3 region has the DNA TGTGCCAGCAGCCCCCCTCGAGGACAGGAGAACACTGAAGCTTTCTTT.

This clonotype was counted a few times. The rearrangement uses TRBV20-1 and TRBJ1-5, with D unresolved. The length of the CDR3 is 14 residues. CDR1 DFQATT and CDR2 SNEGSKA come from the germline V gene (reference sequence). V was shortened by 5 bases and J by 1 base, with 12 bases between the two germline ends. The CDR3 nucleotides read TGCAGTGCTGCCCGGCCCGGAAGCAATCAGCCCCAGCATTTT. Its translation is CSAARPGSNQPQHF.

This clonotype was found a few times. The chain links TRBV19 to TRBJ2-5; D gene ambiguous. V was trimmed by 4 bases and J by 5 bases, leaving 11 bases between them. The CDR3 extends over 13 amino acids. Germline loops: CDR1 LNHDA, CDR2 SQIVND (reference sequence). The CDR3 spells CASSTDQRETQYF. CDR3 in DNA: TGTGCCAGTAGTACGGACCAAAGGGAGACCCAGTACTTC.

This sequence joins TRBV3-1 and TRBJ2-2; no clear D. Trimming cost V 4 bases and J 5 bases, with 14 bases left between them. Per the germline V gene, CDR1 is LGHDT and CDR2 is YNNKEL (reference sequence). CDR3 length: 15 residues. This CDR3 is CASSPVGKLTGELFF. The DNA of the CDR3 is TGTGCCAGCAGCCCCGTAGGGAAGTTAACCGGGGAGCTGTTTTTT.

This clonotype was seen only a few times. The chain joins TRBV5-1 to TRBJ2-7, with D unclear. V shed 5 bases and J shed 1 base, with 10 bases lying between them. This CDR3 has 13 amino acids. The V gene's germline CDR1 is SGHRS and CDR2 YFSETQ. CDR3 in DNA: TGCGCCAGCAGGGTGAGGCAGTCCTACGAGCAGTACTTC. This codes for CASRVRQSYEQYF.

This clonotype was detected a few times. This chain uses TRBV20-1 with TRBJ2-5; D is undetermined. This CDR3 is built from 13 residues. CDR1 and CDR2 from the germline V gene are DFQATT and SNEGSKA (reference sequence). V was trimmed by 0 bases and J by 5 bases, leaving 10 bases between them. CDR3 sequence reads: CSARDPGLETQYF. CDR3 DNA: TGCAGTGCTAGAGATCCGGGTTTGGAGACCCAGTACTTC.